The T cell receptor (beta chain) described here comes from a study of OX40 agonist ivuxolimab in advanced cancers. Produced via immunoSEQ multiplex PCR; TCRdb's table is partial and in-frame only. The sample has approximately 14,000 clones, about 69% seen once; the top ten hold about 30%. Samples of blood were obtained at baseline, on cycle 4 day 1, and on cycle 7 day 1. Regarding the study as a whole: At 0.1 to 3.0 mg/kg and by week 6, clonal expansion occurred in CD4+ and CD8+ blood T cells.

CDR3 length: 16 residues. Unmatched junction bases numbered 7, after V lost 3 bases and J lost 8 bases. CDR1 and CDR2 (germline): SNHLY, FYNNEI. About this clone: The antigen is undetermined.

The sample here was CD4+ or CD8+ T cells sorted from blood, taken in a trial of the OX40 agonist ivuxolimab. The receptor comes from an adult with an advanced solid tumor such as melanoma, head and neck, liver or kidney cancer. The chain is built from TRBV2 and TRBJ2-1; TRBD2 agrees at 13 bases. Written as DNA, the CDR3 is TGTGCCAGCAGTGATTTTAGGACTAGCGGGAGTCATGAGCAGTTCTTC. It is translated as CASSDFRTSGSHEQFF.